The clone carrying this T cell receptor beta chain was found a few times. Each CDR3 protein is one row after TCRdb ran MiXCR on the 5' RACE reads. The table has 68,000 or so distinct CDR3 sequences, 11% seen once. These data belong to a study of early T cells in non-severe SARS-CoV-2 infection. This receptor was taken from an adult who was a healthcare worker with PCR-confirmed SARS-CoV-2 infection or an uninfected control (not recorded which). The specimen was whole blood.

In DNA, the CDR3 is TGCAGCGTGGATGAAGCGGGACTTGAGCAGTTCTTC. This sequence encodes CSVDEAGLEQFF. The genes are TRBV29-1 and TRBJ2-1, with 7 nucleotides matching TRBD2. The CDR3 runs to 12 residues. Germline values: CDR1 SQVTM, CDR2 ANQGSEA. Germline trimming cut 6 bases from V and 9 bases from J; bases unmatched to any gene: 8.